One T cell receptor beta chain is described in this entry. A read error may produce the germline difference seen at one junction end. The data were taken from a study of control samples from healthy donors and cancer patients. Sequencing was performed with immunoSEQ multiplex PCR; in TCRdb, only in-frame clones are kept and a portion is missing. The top ten clones hold about 7.1% of a sample with 110,000 to 150,000 clones, about 89% of them seen once. Germline lookup yields CDR1 MNHEY and CDR2 SVGAGI. The CDR3 contains 15 residues. The TCR sequence derives from a young man in good health. The material sequenced was blood. This chain links TRBV6-5 with TRBJ1-2; 7 nucleotides agree with TRBD1. Written as DNA, the CDR3 is TGTACCAGCAGTCCCCGAGGGGACAGCTTCTATGGCTACACCTTC. Translation gives CTSSPRGDSFYGYTF.